The sequence of this TCR beta chain was determined in a study of vaccination and CD4 T cells after COVID-19 (dated 2022 in TCRdb). As for the study more broadly: SARS-CoV-2 positivity had been established in the convalescent patients by nasal swab PCR, and mild disease was recorded in some 10 of these patients and severe disease in one. For stimulating the cultures, overlapping spike peptide pools were used, derived from SARS-CoV-2 as well as from the common cold coronaviruses HCoV-NL63, HCoV-OC43 and HCoV-229E. Post-vaccine blood samples were collected a median of 72 days after the second vaccine dose, ranging from roughly 12 to 250 days. Post-COVID blood samples were collected from convalescent patients a median of around 100 days after diagnosis, with a range of about 30 to 161 days. The convalescent cohort comprised six males and four females, including two Hispanic individuals, seven Caucasians, two Asians and one multiracial person. Two doses of either the Pfizer-BioNTech BNT162b2 vaccine (n=8) or the Moderna mRNA-1273 vaccine (n=2) were administered to participants. As controls, cultures received a CEFX viral epitope pool (the positive control), an HIV-1 Nef peptide pool (the negative control), or no peptide at all. The spike-specific CD4+ TCR repertoire was compared before and after mRNA vaccination in fewer than eleven COVID-19 convalescent patients and a handful of infection-naive healthy vaccine recipients. Overall study outcomes, separate from this receptor: Although the median number of SARS-CoV-2-reactive clonotypes went up from some 23 after infection to 35 to 40 after vaccination, the increase was not significant. The number of convalescent patients in the study was relatively small, and the study did not examine early timepoints following natural infection. Of the vaccine-specific clones found in convalescent patients, nearly all (304 of 307) were mono-reactive for SARS-CoV-2 spike instead of being cross-reactive with common cold coronaviruses. In convalescent patients, a median about 86% of post-vaccine SARS-CoV-2-reactive clones were detected only after vaccination, suggesting vaccine-specific priming.

Regarding this clonotype: What antigen it recognizes has not been identified. An end of the junction does not agree with germline; a read error may underlie this.

The CDR3, cysteine through phenylalanine, is 16 amino acids long. Just CDR3 DNA is preserved here, 48 bases in frame from base 1. CDR1 is given as SGHTA and CDR2 as FQGNSA, both from the germline V gene. Sample treatment or condition, as interpreted from the label and publication: roughly 10-day PBMC culture with coronavirus spike peptide pools or control peptides (ViraFEST assay). The ViraFEST assay was used in the study, in which antigen-specific T cells were expanded with peptide pools and expanded clonotypes were subsequently identified by TCR sequencing. Positive SARS-CoV-2 PCR tests in the convalescent patients dated from March to December 2020, before Alpha, Beta and Delta variants emerged in the United States. Two million PBMCs per well were cultured in IMDM with roughly 4.8% human AB serum and 9 to 10 IU/ml IL-2, plus 10 ug/ml peptide pools. On days 3 and 7, half of the culture medium was replaced with fresh IL-2-containing medium. CD4+ T cells were isolated after roughly nine days of culture through negative selection using the EasySep CD4+ T cell isolation kit. PBMCs were separated from whole blood using Ficoll-Paque Plus gradient centrifugation and then either used fresh or cryopreserved at -140C. In general, triplicate wells were set up for every culture condition.

The library was made by PCR. DNA from cultured CD4+ T cells underwent TCR sequencing with the Oncomine TCR Beta short-read assay at the Johns Hopkins FTIC core. The QIAamp micro DNA kit was used to extract genomic DNA from the cultured CD4+ T cells. Oncomine TCR Beta libraries made from cultured CD4+ T cells were pooled using unique dual indexes and sequenced on an Illumina iSeq 100. As for the authors' bioinformatics: Non-productive sequences were filtered out, and CDR3s that did not start with C, did not end with F or W, or were shorter than 7 amino acids were discarded. Antigen-specific clonotypes were identified with the MANAFEST web application by comparing peptide-stimulated wells with reference and other culture wells. To be called positive, a clone needed an FDR below 0.05, an odds ratio above 5, and a productive frequency above 0.1% in at least two of three replicate wells. Cross-reactive clonotypes were defined as significantly expanded in both SARS-CoV-2 spike wells and at least one common cold coronavirus spike condition. CDR3 homology was assessed with Levenshtein distances (stringdist) and unrooted phylogenetic trees (ape) in R version 3.6.1. The public reads were reanalyzed by TCRdb: fastp trimming at Q25, MiXCR alignment, in-frame beta chains only. Each CDR3 protein appears once, grouped with its most common genes and DNA. In this record, the V and J calls reflect TCRdb's handling and not the investigators' own analysis. Within this sample are under 15,000 distinct CDR3 sequences, with 40% to 55% of them counted one time only. The ten largest clones add up to roughly a fifth of the sample.

This clonotype was sampled from a human donor who had recovered from COVID-19. This specimen consisted of CD4+ T cells from blood, cultured in vitro, obtained before SARS-CoV-2 vaccination. The chain is made from TRBV7-2 and TRBJ2-5, with 8 central nucleotides matching TRBD2. Read as DNA, the sequence is TGTGCCGGCAGCTTAGACGGGGGGGGGACGGTGGAGACCCAGTACTTC. It codes for CAGSLDGGGTVETQYF.